One sample yielded the 20 T cell receptor beta chains listed below, sequenced in a study of OX40 agonist ivuxolimab in advanced cancers. Here immunoSEQ multiplex PCR was the method, and the copy in TCRdb shows in-frame clones only, minus some. In the table there are tens of thousands of clones, roughly 86% of which are singletons. The starting material was CD4+ or CD8+ T cells sorted from blood, obtained in a trial of the OX40 agonist ivuxolimab. These receptors originate from an adult with an advanced solid tumor such as melanoma, head and neck, liver or kidney cancer.

This chain joins TRBV6-5 and TRBJ2-2; tentative D call: TRBD1 (6 bases). The CDR3 is made up of 11 amino acids. V was cut by 8 bases and J by 7 bases, with 8 bases left in between. CDR1 MNHEY and CDR2 SVGAGI come from the germline V gene. The DNA for the CDR3 is TGTGCCAGCGTCAGGGGCGGGGAGCTGTTTTTT. Translated, it gives CASVRGGELFF.

This rearrangement joins TRBV5-1 to TRBJ1-3; tentatively, D is TRBD1 (6 bases). CDR1 and CDR2 from the germline V gene are SGHRS and YFSETQ. Trimming removed 4 bases from V and 4 bases from J, with 15 bases in between. The length of the CDR3 is 15 residues. As DNA, the CDR3 is TGCGCCAGCAGCCCCCCAGCAGGGGACGGAAACACCATATATTTT. Encoded protein: CASSPPAGDGNTIYF.

V and J are TRBV5-4 and TRBJ2-3, with 12 positions matching TRBD2. V shed 4 bases and J 2 bases; nucleotides not matched to a gene: 5. The CDR3 totals 16 residues. The germline gives CDR1 SGHNT, CDR2 YYREEE (reference sequence). This CDR3 reads CASSRPSGGDTDTQYF. CDR3 DNA: TGTGCCAGCAGCCGTCCTAGCGGGGGGGACACAGATACGCAGTATTTT.

This chain links TRBV10-3 with TRBJ2-2, with 11 bases matching TRBD2. The germline gives CDR1 ENHRY, CDR2 SYGVKD. The CDR3 spans 15 residues. Trimming took 6 bases from V and 5 from J; bases not matched to a gene: 5. This chain's CDR3 is CAIRGLAAGTGELFF. The CDR3 DNA reads TGTGCCATCAGGGGACTAGCGGCCGGGACCGGGGAGCTGTTTTTT.

The chain uses TRBV5-1 and TRBJ2-1; D perhaps matches TRBD2 (5 bases). The CDR3 extends over 15 amino acids. The germline V gene has CDR1 SGHRS and CDR2 YFSETQ. Trimming shortened V by 0 bases and J by 9 bases, and 16 bases separated the two germline ends. CDR3 sequence (DNA): TGCGCCAGCAGCTTGGCTCAAGGAGGAAACGGTGAGCAGTTCTTC. This encodes CASSLAQGGNGEQFF.

The chain links TRBV6-6 to TRBJ1-4, with D maybe TRBD1 (5 bases). The V and J ends lost 4 bases and 9 bases respectively, with 15 bases between them. Per germline, CDR1 MNHNY and CDR2 SVGAGI (reference sequence). The CDR3 sequence is 14 residues long. The CDR3 loop is CASSLAGRWKKLFF. The CDR3 nucleotides read TGTGCCAGCAGTTTAGCAGGGCGATGGAAAAAACTGTTTTTT.

This clone came up once. This chain links TRBV29-1 with TRBJ2-3, with D unclear. Trimming stripped 7 bases from V and 0 bases from J, with 17 bases between. In germline, CDR1 is SQVTM, CDR2 ANQGSEA. CDR3 length: 15 amino acids. The CDR3 here is CSASFSAASTDTQYF. The CDR3 DNA reads TGCAGCGCTAGTTTTTCTGCGGCTAGCACAGATACGCAGTATTTT.

V is TRBV7-2 and J is TRBJ1-1; TRBD1 agrees at 7 bases. The CDR3 length is 14 residues. Germline lookup yields CDR1 SGHTA and CDR2 FQGNSA. After removal of 4 bases from V and 4 bases from J, the junction contained 6 bases not matched to a gene. CDR3 DNA sequence: TGTGCCAGCAGCTCCGAAGGACAGGTCACTGAAGCTTTCTTT. Its protein product is CASSSEGQVTEAFF.

This clone appeared a single time. The rearrangement links TRBV18 to TRBJ1-2, with TRBD1 matching over 8 bases. The CDR3 extends over 15 amino acids. Unmatched junction bases numbered 6, after V lost 1 base and J lost 5 bases. Germline V gives CDR1 KGHSH, CDR2 LQKENI. The chain's CDR3 is CASSPQTRQGYGYTF. DNA for the CDR3: TGTGCCAGCTCACCACAAACTCGACAGGGGTATGGCTACACCTTC.

The chain carries TRBV14 and TRBJ2-7; no reliable D call. The CDR3 sequence is 11 residues long. The germline V gene has CDR1 SGHDN and CDR2 FVKESK. Deletions cut 4 bases from V and 6 bases from J, with 7 bases between. CDR3 bases: TGTGCCAGCAGCCGCGGAGTCGAGCAGTACTTC. Translated: CASSRGVEQYF. The full variable domain, completed using reference TRBV14 and TRBJ2-7, is EAGVTQFPSHSVIEKGQTVTLRCDPISGHDNLYWYRRVMGKEIKFLLHFVKESKQDESGMPNNRFLAERTGGTYSTLKVQPAELEDSGVYFCASSRGVEQYFGPGTRLTVT.

This chain uses TRBV7-9 with TRBJ2-7; D is unclear. V dropped 0 bases and J dropped 2 bases, with 14 bases sitting between them. The CDR3 loop spans 16 amino acids. Germline V gene sequence: CDR1 SEHNR, CDR2 FQNEAQ (reference sequence). This CDR3 reads CASSLAGSPAAYEQYF. The DNA for the CDR3 is TGTGCCAGCAGCTTAGCCGGGTCCCCGGCGGCCTACGAGCAGTACTTC. The full variable domain, completed using reference TRBV7-9 and TRBJ2-7, is DTGVSQNPRHKITKRGQNVTFRCDPISEHNRLYWYRQTLGQGPEFLTYFQNEAQLEKSRLLSDRFSAERPKGSFSTLEIQRTEQGDSAMYLCASSLAGSPAAYEQYFGPGTRLTVT.

The V call is TRBV19, the J call TRBJ1-1; no firm D call. CDR1 and CDR2 from the germline V gene are LNHDA and SQIVND (reference sequence). Trimming removed 5 bases from V and 1 base from J, with 11 bases in between. CDR3 length equals 14 residues. CDR3 sequence reads: CASSARTGNTEAFF. The DNA for the CDR3 is TGTGCCAGTAGTGCCCGGACGGGGAACACTGAAGCTTTCTTT.

The chain is built from TRBV19 and TRBJ1-5; TRBD1 is a possible D gene (5 bases). Germline values: CDR1 LNHDA, CDR2 SQIVND (reference sequence). V lost 5 bases to trimming and J lost 0 bases, with 20 bases between them. CDR3 size: 18 residues. CDR3 nucleotide sequence: TGTGCCAGTAGTTCTGGGCCCGGGAGGGGAAATAGCAATCAGCCCCAGCATTTT. Translating gives CASSSGPGRGNSNQPQHF.

The V gene is TRBV2, the J gene TRBJ2-3; 10 bases are a match to TRBD1. J was trimmed by 2 bases and V by 8 bases; bases with no gene match: 7. Germline CDR1 and CDR2: SNHLY and FYNNEI. There are 15 residues in the CDR3. CDR3 bases: TGTGCCAGCCTCCGACAGGGGGCCCCCACAGATACGCAGTATTTT. The encoded protein is CASLRQGAPTDTQYF. Using reference TRBV2 and TRBJ2-3 for the parts outside the CDR3, the full variable domain is EPEVTQTPSHQVTQMGQEVILRCVPISNHLYFYWYRQILGQKVEFLVSFYNNEISEKSEIFDDQFSVERPDGSNFTLKIRSTKLEDSAMYFCASLRQGAPTDTQYFGPGTRLTVL.

This rearrangement joins TRBV6-1 to TRBJ2-7; TRBD2 agrees at 15 bases. The CDR3 is 18 amino acids. Germline loops: CDR1 MNHNS, CDR2 SASEGT. Trimming took 3 bases from V and 2 from J; bases not matched to a gene: 8. The DNA of the CDR3 is TGTGCCAGCAGTGAGGGACTAGCGGGAGGCCCAACACCCTACGAGCAGTACTTC. Its protein is CASSEGLAGGPTPYEQYF.

A note on this clone: The junction differs from germline at one of its ends, possibly a read error. V usage is TRBV6-5 and J usage is TRBJ2-5; 7 bases line up with TRBD1. Germline-derived CDR1 and CDR2 are MNHEY and SVGAGI. The CDR3 has 11 amino acids. The CDR3 sequence: CASSTGEIQYF. The CDR3 DNA reads as TGTGCCAGCAGTACAGGGGAGATCCAGTACTTC.

V gene TRBV4-3 combines with J gene TRBJ2-1, with TRBD2 as a possible D gene (6 bases). From germline, CDR1 is LGHNA and CDR2 YSLEER. This CDR3 is 17 amino acids long. V was trimmed by 4 bases and J by 0 bases, leaving 16 bases between them. CDR3 in amino acids: CASSPARGISSYNEQFF. In DNA, the CDR3 is TGCGCCAGCAGCCCCGCCCGGGGGATCAGCTCCTACAATGAGCAGTTCTTC.

The genes are TRBV6-5 and TRBJ1-4; 7 bases are a match to TRBD1. CDR3 size: 14 residues. Looked up from germline, CDR1 is MNHEY and CDR2 is SVGAGI. Losses at the gene ends were 5 bases for V and 4 bases for J; bases not matched to a gene: 4. CDR3 nucleotides: TGTGCCAGCAGTAGGGGACAGCGTAATGAAAAACTGTTTTTT. It specifies CASSRGQRNEKLFF.

This chain joins TRBV27 and TRBJ2-7; D call uncertain. Germline lookup yields CDR1 MNHEY and CDR2 SMNVEV (reference sequence). V was clipped by 5 bases and J by 0 bases, with 11 bases between them. CDR3 size: 14 residues. CDR3 protein: CASSPKSSSYEQYF. The CDR3 coding sequence is TGTGCCAGCAGTCCAAAATCGAGCTCCTACGAGCAGTACTTC.

This rearrangement joins TRBV7-9 to TRBJ2-1; no firm D call. The germline V and J ends were trimmed by 5 bases and 2 bases, with 16 bases remaining between them. Germline CDR1 and CDR2: SEHNR and FQNEAQ (reference sequence). The CDR3 consists of 16 residues. CDR3 loop: CASSLRYQSTYNEQFF. In DNA form, the CDR3 reads TGTGCCAGCAGCCTAAGGTATCAATCAACCTACAATGAGCAGTTCTTC.